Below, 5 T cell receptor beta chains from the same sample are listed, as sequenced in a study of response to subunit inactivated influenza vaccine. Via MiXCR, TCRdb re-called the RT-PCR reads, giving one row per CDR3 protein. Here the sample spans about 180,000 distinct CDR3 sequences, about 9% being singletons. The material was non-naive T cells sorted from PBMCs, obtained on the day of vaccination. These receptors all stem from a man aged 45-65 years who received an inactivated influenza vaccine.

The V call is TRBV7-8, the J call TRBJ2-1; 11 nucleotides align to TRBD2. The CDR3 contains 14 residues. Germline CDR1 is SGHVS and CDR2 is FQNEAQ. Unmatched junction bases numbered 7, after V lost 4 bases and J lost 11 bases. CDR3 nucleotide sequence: TGTGCCAGCAGCTCACTAGCGGGAGATGGGCAGCAGTTCTTC. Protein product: CASSSLAGDGQQFF.

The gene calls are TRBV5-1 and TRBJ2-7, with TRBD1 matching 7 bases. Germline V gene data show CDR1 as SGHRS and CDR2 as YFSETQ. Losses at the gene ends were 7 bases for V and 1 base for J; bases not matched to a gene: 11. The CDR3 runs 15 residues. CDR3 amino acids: CASRASTGTSYEQYF. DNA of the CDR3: TGCGCCAGCCGAGCCTCGACAGGGACATCCTACGAGCAGTACTTC.

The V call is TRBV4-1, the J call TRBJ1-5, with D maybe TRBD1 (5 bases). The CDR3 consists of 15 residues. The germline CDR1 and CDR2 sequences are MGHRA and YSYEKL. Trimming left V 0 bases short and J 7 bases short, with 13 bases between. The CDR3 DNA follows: TGCGCCAGCAGCCAAGATCCAGGGACGAGGCAGCCCCAGCATTTT. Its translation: CASSQDPGTRQPQHF.

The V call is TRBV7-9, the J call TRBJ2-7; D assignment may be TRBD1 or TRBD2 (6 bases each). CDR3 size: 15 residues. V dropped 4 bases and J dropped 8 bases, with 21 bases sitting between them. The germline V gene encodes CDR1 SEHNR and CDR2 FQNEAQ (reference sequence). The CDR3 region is CASSSYDGGWDKQYF. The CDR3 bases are TGTGCCAGCAGCTCCTACGATGGAGGGTGGGACAAGCAGTACTTC.

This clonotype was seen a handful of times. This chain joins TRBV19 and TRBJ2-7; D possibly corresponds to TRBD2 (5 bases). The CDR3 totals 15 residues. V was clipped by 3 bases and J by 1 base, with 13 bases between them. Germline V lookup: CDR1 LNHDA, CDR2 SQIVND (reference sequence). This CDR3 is CASSMWAGGSYEQYF. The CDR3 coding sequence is TGTGCCAGTAGTATGTGGGCGGGTGGATCCTACGAGCAGTACTTC.